This T cell receptor beta chain originates from a study of monozygotic twins with inflammatory bowel disease. Nested PCRs (about 17 and 10 cycles, two total) were applied to TCRalpha and TCRbeta cDNA. TCRdb re-called the 5' RACE reads, yielding one record per CDR3 amino acid sequence without DNA. The listing records around 400,000 distinct CDR3 sequences. Unfractionated whole blood yielded total RNA, and T cells were not sorted. Germline values: CDR1 LGHNA, CDR2 YSLEER. The CDR3 extends over 16 amino acids. The study's findings and limits: Especially with disease activity, IBD patients shared fewer clonotypes with others than healthy twins did. Repertoires of patients may have been made more variable by differing immunosuppressive treatments.

On this clonotype: The antigen remains undetermined.

The TCR sequence derives from a human donor with ulcerative colitis or Crohn's disease, or a healthy co-twin of an affected twin (not recorded which). Source material: blood. The chain joins TRBV4-3 to TRBJ1-1; the D call of TRBD1 rests on TCRdb alone, since no DNA is present to check it. This CDR3 is CASSQDHPQGPTEAFF.